This T cell receptor beta chain was observed in a study of OX40 agonist ivuxolimab in advanced cancers. Overall study: Dose-escalation patients' cancers were hepatocellular carcinoma, melanoma, renal cell or head and neck cancer. Prior checkpoint blockade (anti-PD-1, anti-PD-L1 or anti-CTLA-4) was permitted; about 40% had it.

TCRdb's table, derived via immunoSEQ multiplex PCR, lists solely in-frame clones and lacks some. The sample records 90,000 to 150,000 clones, 80% to 90% being singletons. Findings and limits, study-wide: Some nonresponders also had low normalized T-cell clonal expansion. Partial responders receiving 0.1-3.0 mg/kg showed among the lowest clonal expansion.

With regard to this clone: Its cognate antigen is unknown.

V gave up 5 bases and J gave up 8 bases, with 10 bases separating them. Germline CDR1 MNHEY, CDR2 SVGAGI. The CDR3 extends over 12 amino acids. Sequences were derived from CD4+ or CD8+ T cells sorted from blood, sampled in a trial of the OX40 agonist ivuxolimab. The J gene is TRBJ1-3, the V gene TRBV6-5; no clear D. This TCR came from an adult with an advanced solid tumor such as melanoma, head and neck, liver or kidney cancer. CDR3 in DNA: TGTGCCAGCAGTCCCTCGGGGTACACCATATATTTT. Protein sequence: CASSPSGYTIYF.